The entry that follows covers one T cell receptor beta chain sequence. The sample comes from a study of blood T cell repertoires in COVID-19. Across the study: Samples of COVID-19 (acute and convalescent) were obtained from the United States, Italy and Spain.

CDR1 is SGHDT, CDR2 YYEEEE, per germline. The CDR3 is 14 amino acids. V dropped 2 bases and J dropped 3 bases, with 12 bases sitting between them. As originally analysed: Nucleated cell counts were estimated from reference gene primer amplification. The method was immunoSEQ multiplex PCR; TCRdb's version includes in-frame clones alone and lacks a portion of them. V, J and clone size derive from that table, while D and trimming were established from the DNA sequence. The repertoire consists of 120,000 to 150,000 clones, with over 85% occurring once and the leading ten covering roughly 1.5%. This TCR was recovered from a human donor in a cohort sampled during active COVID-19. The chain carries TRBV5-6 and TRBJ2-7, with a weak D call TRBD1 (5 bases). Sequenced material: peripheral blood. This CDR3 reads CASSFSDSFYEQYF. CDR3 DNA: TGTGCCAGCAGCTTTTCTGACAGTTTCTACGAGCAGTACTTC.